This T cell receptor (beta chain) was identified in a study of vaccination and CD4 T cells after COVID-19. Described treatment: roughly ten-day PBMC culture with coronavirus spike peptide pools or control peptides (ViraFEST assay). With respect to this clonotype: What it binds is unknown.

Once obtained from cultured CD4+ T cells, the DNA was sequenced using the Oncomine TCR Beta short-read assay. TCRdb reanalysed the PCR reads using MiXCR and keeps one entry per CDR3 protein. This table has some 10,000 distinct CDR3 sequences, roughly 77% appearing once. Germline CDR1 and CDR2: MNHEY and SMNVEV (reference sequence). The CDR3 consists of 15 residues. The J segment lost 0 bases and the V segment lost 5 bases, leaving 4 bases of the junction unmatched. The source of this sequence is a human donor who had recovered from COVID-19. The V call is TRBV27, the J call TRBJ2-1; 7 bases fit TRBD2. The sample consisted of CD4+ T cells from blood, cultured in vitro. The CDR3 spells CASSPREGSYNEQFF. Written as DNA, the CDR3 is TGTGCCAGCAGTCCCAGGGAGGGCTCCTACAATGAGCAGTTCTTC.